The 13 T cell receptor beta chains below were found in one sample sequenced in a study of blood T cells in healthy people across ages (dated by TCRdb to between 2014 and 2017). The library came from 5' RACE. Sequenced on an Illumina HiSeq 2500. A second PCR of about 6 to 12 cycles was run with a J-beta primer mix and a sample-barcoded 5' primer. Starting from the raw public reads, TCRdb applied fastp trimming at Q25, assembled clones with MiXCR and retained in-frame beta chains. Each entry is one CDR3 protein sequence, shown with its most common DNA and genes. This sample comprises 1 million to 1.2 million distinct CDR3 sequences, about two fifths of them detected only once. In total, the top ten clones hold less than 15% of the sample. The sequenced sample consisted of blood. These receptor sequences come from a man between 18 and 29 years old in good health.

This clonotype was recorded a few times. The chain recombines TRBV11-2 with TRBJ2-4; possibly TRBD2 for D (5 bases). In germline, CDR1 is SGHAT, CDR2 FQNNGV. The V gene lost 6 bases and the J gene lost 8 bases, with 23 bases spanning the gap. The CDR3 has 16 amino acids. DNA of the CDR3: TGTGCCAGCAGACCCCAGACACTAGGGCTCGTGGACATTCAGTACTTC. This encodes CASRPQTLGLVDIQYF.

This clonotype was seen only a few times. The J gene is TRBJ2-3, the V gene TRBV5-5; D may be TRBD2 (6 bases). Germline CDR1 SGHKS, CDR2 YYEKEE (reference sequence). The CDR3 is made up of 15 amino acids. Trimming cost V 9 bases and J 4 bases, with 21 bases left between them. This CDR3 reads CATSTRRAGSDTQYF. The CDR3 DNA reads TGTGCCACCTCTACCCGACGAGCGGGTTCAGATACGCAGTATTTT. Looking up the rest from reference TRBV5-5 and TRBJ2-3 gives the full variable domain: DAGVTQSPTHLIKTRGQQVTLRCSPISGHKSVSWYQQVLGQGPQFIFQYYEKEERGRGNFPDRFSARQFPNYSSELNVNALLLGDSALYLCATSTRRAGSDTQYFGPGTRLTVL.

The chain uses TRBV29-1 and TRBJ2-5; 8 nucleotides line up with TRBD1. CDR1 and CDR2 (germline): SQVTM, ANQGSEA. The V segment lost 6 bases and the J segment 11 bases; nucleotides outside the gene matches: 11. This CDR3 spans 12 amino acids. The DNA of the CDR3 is TGCAGCGTGACCCCCAGGGGGCCTGAGCAGTACTTC. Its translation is CSVTPRGPEQYF.

CDR3 region: CASSYRQAQADTQYF. The CDR3 DNA reads as TGTGCCAGCAGTTACCGACAGGCTCAGGCAGATACGCAGTATTTT. The rearrangement joins TRBV6-5 to TRBJ2-3, with D possibly matching TRBD1 (6 bases). The CDR3 length is 15 residues. With 2 bases removed from V and 4 bases from J, the gap between germline ends came to 13 bases. Germline CDR1 and CDR2: MNHEY and SVGAGI.

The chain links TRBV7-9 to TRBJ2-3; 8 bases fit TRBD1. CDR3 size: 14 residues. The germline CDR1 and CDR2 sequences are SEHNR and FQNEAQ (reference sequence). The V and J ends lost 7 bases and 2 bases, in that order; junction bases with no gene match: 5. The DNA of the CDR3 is TGTGCCAGCACCCGACAGGGGATCACAGATACGCAGTATTTT. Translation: CASTRQGITDTQYF.

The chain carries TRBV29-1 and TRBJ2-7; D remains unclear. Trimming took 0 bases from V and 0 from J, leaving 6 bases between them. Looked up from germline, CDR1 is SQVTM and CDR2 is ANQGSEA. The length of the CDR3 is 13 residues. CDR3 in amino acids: CSVEDAASYEQYF. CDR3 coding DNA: TGCAGCGTTGAAGATGCAGCCTCCTACGAGCAGTACTTC.

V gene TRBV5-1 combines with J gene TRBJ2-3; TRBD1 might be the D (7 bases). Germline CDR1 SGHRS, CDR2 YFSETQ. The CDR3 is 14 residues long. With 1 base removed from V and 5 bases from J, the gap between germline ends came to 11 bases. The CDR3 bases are TGCGCCAGCAGCTTGCCAGGGGGAGGAGATACGCAGTATTTT. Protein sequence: CASSLPGGGDTQYF.

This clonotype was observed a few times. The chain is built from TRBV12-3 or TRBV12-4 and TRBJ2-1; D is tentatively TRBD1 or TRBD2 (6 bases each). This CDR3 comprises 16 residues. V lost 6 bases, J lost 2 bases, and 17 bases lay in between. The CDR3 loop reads CASRKVRGLPYNEQFF. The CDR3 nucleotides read TGTGCCAGCAGGAAGGTCCGGGGGCTCCCCTACAATGAGCAGTTCTTC.

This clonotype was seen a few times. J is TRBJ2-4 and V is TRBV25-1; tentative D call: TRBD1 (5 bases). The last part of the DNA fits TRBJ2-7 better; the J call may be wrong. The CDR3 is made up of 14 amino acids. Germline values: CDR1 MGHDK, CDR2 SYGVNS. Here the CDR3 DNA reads TGTGCCAGCAGTGACCGACAGTGGCGCCACGAGCAGTACTTC. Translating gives CASSDRQWRHEQYF.

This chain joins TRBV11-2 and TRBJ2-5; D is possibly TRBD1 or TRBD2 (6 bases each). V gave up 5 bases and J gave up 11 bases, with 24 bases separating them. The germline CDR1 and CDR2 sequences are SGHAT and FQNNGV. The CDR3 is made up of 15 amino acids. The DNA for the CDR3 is TGTGCCAGCAGCCCCCAGAGGGGGGCTCACAATGAGCAGTACTTC. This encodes CASSPQRGAHNEQYF.

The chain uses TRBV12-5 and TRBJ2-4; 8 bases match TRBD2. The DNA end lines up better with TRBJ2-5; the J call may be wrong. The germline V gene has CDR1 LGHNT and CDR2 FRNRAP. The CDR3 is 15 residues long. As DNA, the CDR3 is TGTGCTAGTGGTCCCAAGGGACTAGGGGGGGAGACCCAGTACTTC. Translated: CASGPKGLGGETQYF.

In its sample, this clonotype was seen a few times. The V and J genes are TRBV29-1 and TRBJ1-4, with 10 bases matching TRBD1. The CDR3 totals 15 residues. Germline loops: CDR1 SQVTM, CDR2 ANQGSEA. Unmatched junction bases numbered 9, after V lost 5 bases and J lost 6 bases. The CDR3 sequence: CSVYPLGTGDEKLFF. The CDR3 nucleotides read TGCAGCGTTTACCCCTTAGGGACAGGGGATGAAAAACTGTTTTTT.

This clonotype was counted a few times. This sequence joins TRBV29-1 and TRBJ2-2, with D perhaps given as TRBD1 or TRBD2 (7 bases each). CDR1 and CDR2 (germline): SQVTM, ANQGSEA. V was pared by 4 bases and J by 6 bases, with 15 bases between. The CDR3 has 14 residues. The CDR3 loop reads CSVGAGGDAGELFF. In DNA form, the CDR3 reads TGCAGCGTTGGGGCAGGGGGGGATGCCGGGGAGCTGTTTTTT.